The 25 T cell receptor beta chains in this list originate from one sample, sequenced in a study of blood T cells in healthy people across ages. Combining a sample-barcoded 5' primer with a J-beta primer mix, a second PCR ran for roughly 7 to 12 cycles. From the 5' RACE reads, TCRdb called clonotypes with MiXCR, one entry per CDR3 protein. Here the sample spans hundreds of thousands of distinct CDR3 sequences, 40% to 50% being singletons. The sample consisted of blood. These receptors originate from a man aged 60-69 years in good health.

This rearrangement joins TRBV7-6 to TRBJ2-5; 12 bases line up with TRBD2. CDR3 size: 16 residues. V was pared by 5 bases and J by 0 bases, with 4 bases of the junction left unmatched. From germline, CDR1 is SGHVS and CDR2 FNYEAQ. CDR3 bases: TGTGCCAGCAGCGCGGGACTAGCGGGTTACCAAGAGACCCAGTACTTC. Its protein product is CASSAGLAGYQETQYF.

The chain employs TRBV20-1 and TRBJ2-7; 9 bases match TRBD1. Germline loops: CDR1 DFQATT, CDR2 SNEGSKA (reference sequence). The CDR3 loop spans 17 amino acids. J gave up 4 bases and V 7 bases, and 20 bases lay outside the gene matches. The DNA of the CDR3 is TGCAGTGGAGTCTCGTTGGGTCGGGACAGGGAACGATACGAGCAGTACTTC. Protein sequence: CSGVSLGRDRERYEQYF.

The gene calls are TRBV27 and TRBJ2-1; tentative D call: TRBD2 (7 bases). The CDR3 runs 15 residues. Between the trimmed V and J ends, which lost 7 bases and 0 bases, there was a span of 13 bases. Germline CDR1 is MNHEY and CDR2 is SMNVEV (reference sequence). This CDR3 reads CASTPGGRSYNEQFF. The DNA for the CDR3 is TGTGCCAGCACCCCGGGGGGCCGCTCCTACAATGAGCAGTTCTTC.

This clonotype was counted only a few times. The gene calls are TRBV29-1 and TRBJ1-6; D uncertain. This CDR3 is built from 13 residues. V lost 5 bases and J lost 8, with 13 bases in between. The V gene's germline CDR1 is SQVTM and CDR2 ANQGSEA. The CDR3 protein is CSVPGWRDSPLHF. CDR3 nucleotides: TGCAGCGTTCCAGGCTGGAGGGATTCACCCCTCCACTTT.

The sample holds one count of this clonotype. J is TRBJ2-1 and V is TRBV6-2 or TRBV6-3, with D tentatively TRBD2 (5 bases). Deletions cut 8 bases from V and 0 bases from J, with 11 bases between. The length of the CDR3 is 14 residues. The germline CDR1 and CDR2 sequences are MNHEY and SVGEGT. In nucleotides, the CDR3 is TGTGCCAGCGGGAGAGTTTACTCCTACAATGAGCAGTTCTTC. This sequence encodes CASGRVYSYNEQFF.

The V and J genes are TRBV15 and TRBJ2-4, with D possibly matching TRBD1 (6 bases). The CDR3 extends over 14 amino acids. Germline V gives CDR1 LNHNV, CDR2 YYDKDF (reference sequence). Trimming removed 3 bases from V and 4 bases from J, with 10 bases in between. CDR3 coding DNA: TGTGCCACCAGCAGGAGAGGGACAAAAAACATTCAGTACTTC. As protein: CATSRRGTKNIQYF.

This clonotype was seen only a few times. This sequence joins TRBV7-2 and TRBJ2-4, with a possible D match to TRBD1 (6 bases). The length of the CDR3 is 13 residues. Germline loops: CDR1 SGHTA, CDR2 FQGNSA. V lost 3 bases, J lost 7 bases, and 10 bases lay in between. Here the CDR3 DNA reads TGTGCCAGCAGCTTCGGGACATATAACATTCAGTACTTC. As protein: CASSFGTYNIQYF.

The chain joins TRBV4-3 to TRBJ2-7; no clear D gene. The CDR3 has 13 amino acids. Germline V gene lookup returns CDR1 LGHNA and CDR2 YSLEER. V was cut by 0 bases and J by 6 bases, with 9 bases left in between. The CDR3 here is CASSQELSGEQYF. In DNA, the CDR3 is TGCGCCAGCAGCCAAGAACTCTCGGGCGAGCAGTACTTC.

The chain employs TRBV14 and TRBJ1-6; TRBD1 is a possible D gene (6 bases). V dropped 4 bases and J dropped 7 bases, with 32 bases sitting between them. Germline-derived CDR1 and CDR2 are SGHDN and FVKESK. The CDR3 has 21 amino acids. The CDR3 loop is CASSLHSNTGKMIWGNSPLHF. The CDR3 nucleotides read TGTGCCAGCAGCCTCCATTCCAACACAGGGAAGATGATATGGGGAAATTCACCCCTCCACTTT.

At least ten counts were recorded for this clonotype. This chain connects TRBV7-9 to TRBJ2-1; TRBD1 might be the D (5 bases). This CDR3 has 11 amino acids. The germline V gene encodes CDR1 SEHNR and CDR2 FQNEAQ (reference sequence). The V and J ends lost 6 bases and 6 bases respectively, with 6 bases between them. For the CDR3, the DNA is TGTGCCAGCAGTAGGGGCAATGAGCAGTTCTTC. Translated: CASSRGNEQFF.

This clonotype was observed a handful of times. The rearrangement links TRBV4-1 to TRBJ1-5; no clear D. The germline gives CDR1 MGHRA, CDR2 YSYEKL. The germline V and J ends were trimmed by 0 bases and 4 bases, with 13 bases remaining between them. The CDR3 covers 16 residues. The CDR3 DNA reads as TGCGCCAGCAGCCAAGATGTCTGGCGGACTAATCAGCCCCAGCATTTT. Translating it yields CASSQDVWRTNQPQHF.

The rearrangement uses TRBV29-1 and TRBJ2-3; 9 bases match TRBD1. CDR1 and CDR2 (germline): SQVTM, ANQGSEA. The CDR3 has 13 residues. The junction had 7 bases not matched to a gene; V was cut back by 7 bases and J by 5 bases. The CDR3 spells CSARGQGVDTQYF. The CDR3 nucleotides read TGCAGCGCTCGGGGACAGGGAGTAGATACGCAGTATTTT.

CDR3 protein: CASSLLRTGLSDTQYF. The CDR3 DNA follows: TGTGCCAGCAGCTTACTTAGGACTGGACTTTCCGATACGCAGTATTTT. The V call is TRBV7-2, the J call TRBJ2-3; possible D gene TRBD2, 5 bases. The ends were cut back, 2 bases at V and 6 bases at J, with 18 bases in the middle. Germline V gene data show CDR1 as SGHTA and CDR2 as FQGNSA. CDR3 length equals 16 residues.

The chain links TRBV7-2 to TRBJ2-5; D gene uncertain. Germline V lookup: CDR1 SGHTA, CDR2 FQGNSA. The ends were cut back, 5 bases at V and 12 bases at J, with 19 bases in the middle. The length of the CDR3 is 13 residues. CDR3 DNA sequence: TGTGCCAGCAGCGTCCAGGAAAGATCACGAGAGTACTTC. This sequence encodes CASSVQERSREYF.

The chain uses TRBV12-3 or TRBV12-4 and TRBJ2-3; D remains unclear. The CDR3 covers 12 residues. Trimming removed 6 bases from V and 6 bases from J, with 10 bases in between. This chain's CDR3 is CASRHYGDTQYF. The CDR3 DNA is TGTGCCAGCAGACACTATGGGGATACGCAGTATTTT.

The chain employs TRBV6-6 and TRBJ2-7; 8 nucleotides match TRBD1. The CDR3 has 12 residues. Trimming removed 5 bases from V and 6 bases from J; junction bases left unmatched: 3. Looked up from germline, CDR1 is MNHNY and CDR2 is SVGAGI (reference sequence). CDR3 bases: TGTGCCAGCAGTACCGACAGGGGCGAGCAGTACTTC. It encodes CASSTDRGEQYF.

The chain joins TRBV3-1 to TRBJ2-1; no reliable D call. Trimming took off 1 base at V and 4 bases at J, with 23 bases between the two ends. The CDR3 is 19 amino acids. Germline loops: CDR1 LGHDT, CDR2 YNNKEL (reference sequence). The CDR3 reads CASSQGFRRRRGLYNEQFF. CDR3 bases: TGTGCCAGCAGCCAAGGGTTCAGGAGACGGCGCGGCCTTTACAATGAGCAGTTCTTC.

This clonotype was observed a handful of times. The V call is TRBV14, the J call TRBJ1-1, with 7 bases fitting TRBD1. V lost 5 bases and J lost 1; bases outside the gene matches: 4. The CDR3 contains 14 residues. Germline V lookup: CDR1 SGHDN, CDR2 FVKESK. The CDR3 protein is CASSKGQPNTEAFF. DNA for the CDR3: TGTGCCAGCAGCAAGGGACAGCCGAACACTGAAGCTTTCTTT.

This rearrangement joins TRBV6-6 to TRBJ1-5, with 9 bases lining up with TRBD1. Germline V lookup: CDR1 MNHNY, CDR2 SVGAGI (reference sequence). After removal of 5 bases from V and 6 bases from J, the junction contained 2 bases not matched to a gene. The CDR3 consists of 13 residues. Here the CDR3 reads CASSDRGGQPQHF. The DNA of the CDR3 is TGTGCCAGCAGTGACAGGGGGGGTCAGCCCCAGCATTTT.

This clonotype showed up just once. A much larger clone is a single base away; this may be a read error. This chain uses TRBV11-2 with TRBJ2-5, with 9 bases lining up with TRBD1. Germline V gene lookup returns CDR1 SGHAT and CDR2 FQNNGV. This CDR3 has 15 residues. J was trimmed by 11 bases and V by 5 bases; bases with no gene match: 15. CDR3 region: CASSPGQGPYNEQYF. The CDR3 DNA sequence: TGTGCCAGCAGCCCAGGACAGGGGCCATACAATGAGCAGTACTTC.

Regarding this clonotype: Its ends do not fully match the called genes, so a read error is possible. V is TRBV11-3 and J is TRBJ1-4, with 7 bases matching TRBD1. The V gene's germline CDR1 is SGHNT and CDR2 YENEEA. The CDR3 loop spans 16 amino acids. CDR3 in amino acids: CASSPGQAQTNEKLFF. In DNA, the CDR3 is TGCGCCAGCAGCCCCGGACAGGCGCAAACTAATGAAAAACTGTTTTTT. The full variable domain, in which reference TRBV11-3 and TRBJ1-4 provide the parts outside the CDR3, is EAGVVQSPRYKIIEKKQPVAFWCNPISGHNTLYWYLQNLGQGPELLIRYENEEAVDDSQLPKDRFSAERLKGVDSTLKIQPAELGDSAVYLCASSPGQAQTNEKLFFGSGTQLSVL.

There are many counts of this clonotype. CDR3 in DNA: TGTGCCAGCAGCCCAGAAGTATTCTATGGCTACACCTTC. This codes for CASSPEVFYGYTF. This rearrangement joins TRBV7-9 to TRBJ1-2; D gene unclear. This CDR3 is built from 13 residues. Germline CDR1 SEHNR, CDR2 FQNEAQ (reference sequence). The V end was cut by 5 bases, the J end by 4 bases, with 11 bases between.

This clonotype appeared many times. CDR3 sequence reads: CASSSPLTDTQYF. The CDR3, as DNA: TGTGCCAGCAGCTCCCCCCTGACAGATACGCAGTATTTT. The V and J genes are TRBV7-2 and TRBJ2-3; D is ambiguous. The CDR3 loop spans 13 amino acids. CDR1 is SGHTA and CDR2 is FQGNSA in the germline V gene. V shed 4 bases and J shed 3 bases, with 8 bases lying between them.

The chain has TRBV7-2 and TRBJ1-6; D unclear. From germline, CDR1 is SGHTA and CDR2 FQGNSA. This CDR3 contains 16 residues. V was trimmed by 3 bases and J by 0 bases, leaving 9 bases between them. The CDR3 protein is CASSFYKSSYNSPLHF. The CDR3 nucleotides are TGTGCCAGCAGCTTCTACAAAAGCTCCTATAATTCACCCCTCCACTTT. The whole variable domain, remainder taken from reference TRBV7-2 and TRBJ1-6, is GAGVSQSPSNKVTEKGKDVELRCDPISGHTALYWYRQSLGQGLEFLIYFQGNSAPDKSGLPSDRFSAERTGGSVSTLTIQRTQQEDSAVYLCASSFYKSSYNSPLHFGNGTRLTVT.

In this sample, this clonotype turned up a few times. The chain has TRBV7-2 and TRBJ2-6, with D maybe TRBD1 (5 bases). CDR3 length: 13 residues. Trimming stripped 10 bases from V and 1 base from J, with 8 bases between. Germline-derived CDR1 and CDR2 are SGHTA and FQGNSA. The CDR3 sequence is CATQASGANVLTF. For the CDR3, the DNA is TGTGCCACACAGGCTTCTGGGGCCAACGTCCTGACTTTC.